This TCR beta chain appears in the sequencing data of a study of metastatic and nonmetastatic thyroid tumors. The overall study: Repertoire comparisons spanned blood and tumor or nodule tissue from malignant and benign thyroid patients.

Original data processing: Variation in CDR3 across clinicopathological groups served as the basis for constructing a distant-metastasis classifier in papillary thyroid cancer. TCRdb re-called the PCR reads through MiXCR. TCRdb's processing, not the authors', yielded these V and J calls. The data contain under 50,000 clones, about 20% of them seen just once; the ten biggest clones take up approximately 15%. V lost 3 bases, J lost 7 bases, and 6 bases lay in between. CDR3 size: 12 residues. Nobody among the patients had been given any treatment before thyroid surgery. This clone was seen many times. Its antigen is not known. The same CDR3 also results from other DNA sequences found in this sample. Whole-study findings and limits: Benign nodules reportedly had significantly lower TCR beta diversity than malignant thyroid tumors in blood and tumor.

The sample consisted of tumor tissue. The V call is TRBV12-3 or TRBV12-4, the J call TRBJ1-4, with no clear D. The TCR originated in a female donor with papillary thyroid cancer or a benign thyroid nodule (not recorded which). Some clones in this sample may be carry-over from other donors' samples. The CDR3 bases are TGTGCCAGCAGTTTTTTCAGTGAAAAACTGTTTTTT. It codes for CASSFFSEKLFF.